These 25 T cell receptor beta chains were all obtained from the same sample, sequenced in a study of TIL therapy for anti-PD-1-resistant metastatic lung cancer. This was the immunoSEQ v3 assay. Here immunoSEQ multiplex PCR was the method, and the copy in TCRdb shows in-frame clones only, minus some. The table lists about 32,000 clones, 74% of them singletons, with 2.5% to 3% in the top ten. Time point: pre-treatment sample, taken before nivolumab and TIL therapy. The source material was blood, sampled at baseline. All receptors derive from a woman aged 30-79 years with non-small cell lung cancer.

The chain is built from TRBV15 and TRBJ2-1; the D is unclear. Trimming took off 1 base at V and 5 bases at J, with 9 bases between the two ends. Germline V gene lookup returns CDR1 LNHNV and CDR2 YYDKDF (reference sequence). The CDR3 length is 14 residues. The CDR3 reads CATSRGTLNNEQFF. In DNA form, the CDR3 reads TGTGCCACCAGCAGAGGGACCCTTAACAATGAGCAGTTCTTC.

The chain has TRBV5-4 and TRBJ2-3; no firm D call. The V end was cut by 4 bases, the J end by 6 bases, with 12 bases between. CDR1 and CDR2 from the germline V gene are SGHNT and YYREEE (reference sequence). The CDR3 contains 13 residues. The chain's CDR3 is CASSTPPSDTQYF. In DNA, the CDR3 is TGTGCCAGCAGCACCCCCCCGTCCGATACGCAGTATTTT.

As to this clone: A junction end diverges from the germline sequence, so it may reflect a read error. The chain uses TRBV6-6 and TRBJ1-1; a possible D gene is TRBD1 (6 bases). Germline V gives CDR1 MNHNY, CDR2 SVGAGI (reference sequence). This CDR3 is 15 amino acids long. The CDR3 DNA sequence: TGCGCCAGCATTAACAGGGAACGGTCGGGCACTGAAGCTTTCTTT. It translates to CASINRERSGTEAFF.

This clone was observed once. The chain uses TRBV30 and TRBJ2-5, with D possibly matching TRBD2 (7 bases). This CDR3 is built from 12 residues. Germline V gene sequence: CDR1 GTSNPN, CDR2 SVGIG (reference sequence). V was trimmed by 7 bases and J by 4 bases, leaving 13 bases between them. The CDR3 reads CAFKRGAETQYF. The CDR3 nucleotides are TGTGCCTTCAAACGGGGGGCAGAGACCCAGTACTTC. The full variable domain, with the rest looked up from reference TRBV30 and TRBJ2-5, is SQTIHQWPATLVQPVGSPLSLECTVEGTSNPNLYWYRQAAGRGLQLLFYSVGIGQISSEVPQNLSASRPQDRQFILSSKKLLLSDSGFYLCAFKRGAETQYFGPGTRLLVL.

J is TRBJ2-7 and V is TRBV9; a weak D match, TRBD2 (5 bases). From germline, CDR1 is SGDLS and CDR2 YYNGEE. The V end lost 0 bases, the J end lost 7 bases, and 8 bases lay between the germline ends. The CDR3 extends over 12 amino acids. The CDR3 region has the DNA TGTGCCAGCAGCGTAGATCCGGGGGAGCAGTACTTC. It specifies CASSVDPGEQYF.

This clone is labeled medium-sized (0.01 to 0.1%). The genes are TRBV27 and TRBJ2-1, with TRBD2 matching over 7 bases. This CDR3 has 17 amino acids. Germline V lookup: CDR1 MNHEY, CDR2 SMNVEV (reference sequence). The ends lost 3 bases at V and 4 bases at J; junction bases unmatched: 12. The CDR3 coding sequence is TGTGCCAGCAGTTTCCTGGGTGGGGGGACTACTTACAATGAGCAGTTCTTC. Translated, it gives CASSFLGGGTTYNEQFF.

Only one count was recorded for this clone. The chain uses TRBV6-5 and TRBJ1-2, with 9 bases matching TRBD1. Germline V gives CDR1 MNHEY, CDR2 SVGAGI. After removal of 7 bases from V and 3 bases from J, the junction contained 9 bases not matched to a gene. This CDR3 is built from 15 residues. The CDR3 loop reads CASTLGQGLYYGYTF. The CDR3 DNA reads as TGTGCCAGCACCCTGGGACAGGGACTTTACTATGGCTACACCTTC.

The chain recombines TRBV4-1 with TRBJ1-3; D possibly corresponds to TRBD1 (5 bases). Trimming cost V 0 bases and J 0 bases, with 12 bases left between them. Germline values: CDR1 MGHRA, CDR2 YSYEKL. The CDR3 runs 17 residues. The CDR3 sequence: CASSQDRRGVSGNTIYF. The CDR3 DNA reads TGCGCCAGCAGCCAAGATCGGAGAGGGGTCTCTGGAAACACCATATATTTT.

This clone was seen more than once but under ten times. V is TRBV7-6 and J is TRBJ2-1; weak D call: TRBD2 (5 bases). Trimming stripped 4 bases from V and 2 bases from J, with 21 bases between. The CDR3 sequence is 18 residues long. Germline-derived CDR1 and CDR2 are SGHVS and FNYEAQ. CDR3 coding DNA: TGTGCCAGCAGCTCCCCCCCAGCGGACCGAGGAACCTACAATGAGCAGTTCTTC. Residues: CASSSPPADRGTYNEQFF.

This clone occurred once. CDR3 DNA: TGCGCCAGCAGCCCAGGGGGGGTGTCGGAGACCCAGTACTTC. Protein product: CASSPGGVSETQYF. The V and J genes are TRBV5-1 and TRBJ2-5; either TRBD1 or TRBD2 may supply D (7 bases each). This CDR3 contains 14 residues. Germline V CDR1 and CDR2: SGHRS, YFSETQ. V lost 4 bases and J lost 5, with 15 bases in between.

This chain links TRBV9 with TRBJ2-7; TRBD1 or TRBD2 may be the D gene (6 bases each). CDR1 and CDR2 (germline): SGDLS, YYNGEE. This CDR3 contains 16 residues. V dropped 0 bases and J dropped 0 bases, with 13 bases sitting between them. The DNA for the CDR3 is TGTGCCAGCAGCGTAGGGGTGGGGGGCATCTCCTACGAGCAGTACTTC. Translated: CASSVGVGGISYEQYF.

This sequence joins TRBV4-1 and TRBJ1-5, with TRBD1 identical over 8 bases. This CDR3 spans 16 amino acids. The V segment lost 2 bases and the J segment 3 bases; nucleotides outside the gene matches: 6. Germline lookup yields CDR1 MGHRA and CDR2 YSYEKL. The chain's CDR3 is CASSQPRTGPNQPQHF. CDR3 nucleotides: TGCGCCAGCAGCCAACCGCGGACAGGGCCCAATCAGCCCCAGCATTTT.

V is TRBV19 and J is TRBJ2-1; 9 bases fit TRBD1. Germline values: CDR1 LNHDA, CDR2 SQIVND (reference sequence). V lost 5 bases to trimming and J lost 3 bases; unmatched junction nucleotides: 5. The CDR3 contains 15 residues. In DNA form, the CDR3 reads TGTGCCAGTAGTTCCGGACAGGGGATCTACAATGAGCAGTTCTTC. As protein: CASSSGQGIYNEQFF.

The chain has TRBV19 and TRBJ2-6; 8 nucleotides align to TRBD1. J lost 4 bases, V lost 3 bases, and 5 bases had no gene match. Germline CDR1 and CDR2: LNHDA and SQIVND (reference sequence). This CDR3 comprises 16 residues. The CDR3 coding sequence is TGTGCCAGTAGTATGGGACAGGCATCCGGGGCCAACGTCCTGACTTTC. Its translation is CASSMGQASGANVLTF.

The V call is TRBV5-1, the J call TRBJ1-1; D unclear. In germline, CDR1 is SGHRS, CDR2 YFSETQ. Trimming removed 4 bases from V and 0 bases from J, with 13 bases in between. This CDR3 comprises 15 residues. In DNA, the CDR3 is TGCGCCAGCAGCGGGTGGTGGGGTATGAACACTGAAGCTTTCTTT. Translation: CASSGWWGMNTEAFF.

The CDR3 DNA sequence: TGTGCCAGCTCTCCGGACGGGGGACGGTCCAAAAACATTCAGTACTTC. This encodes CASSPDGGRSKNIQYF. The chain uses TRBV18 and TRBJ2-4, with D tentatively TRBD2 (6 bases). CDR1 and CDR2 (germline): KGHSH, LQKENI. The CDR3 runs 16 residues. Trimming left V 6 bases short and J 2 bases short, with 17 bases between.

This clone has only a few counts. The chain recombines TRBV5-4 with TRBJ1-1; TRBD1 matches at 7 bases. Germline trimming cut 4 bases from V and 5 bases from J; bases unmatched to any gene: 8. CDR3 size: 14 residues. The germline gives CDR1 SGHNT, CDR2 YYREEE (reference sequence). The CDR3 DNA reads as TGTGCCAGCAGCATTTGGACAGGCGGGACTGAAGCTTTCTTT. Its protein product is CASSIWTGGTEAFF.

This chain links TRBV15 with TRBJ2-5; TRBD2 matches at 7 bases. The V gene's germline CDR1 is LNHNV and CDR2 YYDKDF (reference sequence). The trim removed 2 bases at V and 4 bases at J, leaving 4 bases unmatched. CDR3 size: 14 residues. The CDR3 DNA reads TGTGCCACCAGCAGAAGCGGGGCCGGAGAGACCCAGTACTTC. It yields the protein CATSRSGAGETQYF.

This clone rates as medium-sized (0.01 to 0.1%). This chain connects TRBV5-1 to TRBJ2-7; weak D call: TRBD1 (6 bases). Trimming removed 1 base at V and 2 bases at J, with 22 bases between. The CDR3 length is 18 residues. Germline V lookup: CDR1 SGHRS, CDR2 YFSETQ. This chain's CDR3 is CASSLWSSGQGQTYEQYF. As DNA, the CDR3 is TGCGCCAGCAGCTTGTGGAGTTCGGGGCAGGGGCAAACCTACGAGCAGTACTTC. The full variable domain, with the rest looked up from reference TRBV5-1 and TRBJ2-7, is KAGVTQTPRYLIKTRGQQVTLSCSPISGHRSVSWYQQTPGQGLQFLFEYFSETQRNKGNFPGRFSGRQFSNSRSEMNVSTLELGDSALYLCASSLWSSGQGQTYEQYFGPGTRLTVT.

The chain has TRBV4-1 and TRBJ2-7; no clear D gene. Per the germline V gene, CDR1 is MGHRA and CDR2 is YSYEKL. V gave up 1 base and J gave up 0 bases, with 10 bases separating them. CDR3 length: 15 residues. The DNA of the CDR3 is TGCGCCAGCAGCCAAGCGTCGCTCGCCTCCTACGAGCAGTACTTC. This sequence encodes CASSQASLASYEQYF.

The CDR3 sequence is CASKRTGAINEQFF. As DNA, the CDR3 is TGTGCCAGTAAACGGACGGGGGCAATCAATGAGCAGTTCTTC. V gene TRBV19 combines with J gene TRBJ2-1; D may match TRBD1 or TRBD2 (6 bases each). Trimming cost V 7 bases and J 6 bases, with 16 bases left between them. This CDR3 is 14 amino acids long. Germline V CDR1 and CDR2: LNHDA, SQIVND (reference sequence).

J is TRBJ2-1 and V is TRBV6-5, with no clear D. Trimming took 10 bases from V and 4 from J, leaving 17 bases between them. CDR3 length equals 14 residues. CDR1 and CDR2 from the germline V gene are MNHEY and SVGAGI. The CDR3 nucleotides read TGTGCCACCTGTCCGAGTAGACCTTACAATGAGCAGTTCTTC. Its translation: CATCPSRPYNEQFF.

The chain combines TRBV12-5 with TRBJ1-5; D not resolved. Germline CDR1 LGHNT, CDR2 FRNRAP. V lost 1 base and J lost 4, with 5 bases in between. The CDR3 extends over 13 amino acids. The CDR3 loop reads CASGLEGNQPQHF. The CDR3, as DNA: TGTGCTAGTGGTTTGGAGGGTAATCAGCCCCAGCATTTT.

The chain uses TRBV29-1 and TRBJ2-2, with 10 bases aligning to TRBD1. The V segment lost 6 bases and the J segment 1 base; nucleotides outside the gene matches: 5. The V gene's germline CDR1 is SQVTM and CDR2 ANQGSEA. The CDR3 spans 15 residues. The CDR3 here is CSVRQGARNTGELFF. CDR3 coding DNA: TGCAGCGTAAGACAGGGGGCGCGGAACACCGGGGAGCTGTTTTTT.

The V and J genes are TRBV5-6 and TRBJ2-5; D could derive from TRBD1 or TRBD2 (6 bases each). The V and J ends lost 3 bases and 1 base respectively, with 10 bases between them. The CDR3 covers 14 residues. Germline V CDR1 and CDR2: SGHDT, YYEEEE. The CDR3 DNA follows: TGTGCCAGCAGCTCCCGGGGGCTCCAAGAGACCCAGTACTTC. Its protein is CASSSRGLQETQYF.